The rows below give T cell receptor beta chains drawn from one sample of a study of T cell responses to AZD1222 COVID-19 vaccine. Assay: immunoSEQ multiplex PCR; the TCRdb copy retains only in-frame clones and omits some. The sample holds around 130,000 clones; around 94% are singletons and the top ten take around 7%. Here the sequenced sample was peripheral blood, taken on day 0 of AZD1222 vaccination. Every receptor here comes from an adult in good health. Both conserved end residues are trimmed from each CDR3. Rows give clone size only sometimes, using once, few, many, or a class for an expanded clone.

.	TRBV7-9	TRBJ2-1	ASSFTGTQNNEQF
.	TRBV5-5	TRBJ2-1	ASSLQGASSYNEQF
.	TRBV6-5	TRBJ2-5	ASSQPIGYETQY
.	TRBV2	TRBJ2-3	ASRAPSTDTQY
.	TRBV2	TRBJ2-1	AGGSLYNEQF
.	TRBV7-6	TRBJ2-2	ASRLAQNTGELF
.	TRBV29-1	TRBJ2-7	SVDEGYEQY
.	TRBV23-1	TRBJ2-2	ASSQSRDRPKNTGELF
.	TRBV6-5	TRBJ1-3	ASSRQGGTGNTIY
.	TRBV7-9	TRBJ1-1	ASSPKISPQGRAEAF
.	TRBV19	TRBJ2-2	ASTSGIGFGELF
.	TRBV5-8	TRBJ2-1	ASSRFGLAGRSDNEQF
.	TRBV12-5	TRBJ2-3	ASEGTGSDTQY
.	TRBV18	TRBJ2-1	ASSPLAGAGKGEQF
.	TRBV30	TRBJ1-1	AWSRQGNTEAF
.	TRBV18	TRBJ2-1	ASSPRTSTYNEQF
.	TRBV19	TRBJ2-3	ATSNQGRDTQY
.	TRBV6-6	TRBJ2-1	ASSAGVGYNEQF
.	TRBV20-1	TRBJ1-2	SALGGGGYT
.	TRBV2	TRBJ1-1	ASRAESSRAF
.	TRBV19	TRBJ1-1	ASSRDWDRKNTEAF
.	TRBV3-1/TRBV3-2	TRBJ1-2	ASSQGSGDGYT
.	TRBV2	TRBJ2-2	ASSDAGAGLAGESGELF
.	TRBV19	TRBJ1-2	ASSTQTTGGFGYT
.	TRBV12-3/TRBV12-4	TRBJ2-7	ASSWGRGYEQY
.	TRBV5-1	TRBJ1-2	ASRHDNYGYT
.	TRBV5-1	TRBJ1-1	ASSSDRVSTEAF
.	TRBV27	TRBJ2-3	ASSPRTGKDTQY
.	TRBV3-1/TRBV3-2	TRBJ1-1	ASSLPGRMNTEAF
.	TRBV7-2	TRBJ2-1	ASSTRTRIGIDEQF
.	TRBV18	TRBJ1-2	ASSPPSGGNYGYT
.	TRBV19	TRBJ1-2	ASSESGQAGYGYT
.	TRBV19	TRBJ2-3	ASTRGSGSTDTQY
.	TRBV4-3	TRBJ1-1	ASSQDIRFSPEGTEAF
.	TRBV4-1	TRBJ2-1	ASSFSGTGVGEQF
.	TRBV2	TRBJ2-5	ATSYQETQY
.	TRBV24-1	TRBJ2-7	ATSDLGGIRYEQY
.	TRBV28	TRBJ1-2	ASTPGQRVGYGYT
.	TRBV2	TRBJ2-1	ASSDPRLNYNEQF
few	TRBV2	TRBJ1-1	ASSEQRPPQMNTEAF
.	TRBV6-5	TRBJ2-7	ASSYSIRERYEQY
.	TRBV6-2/TRBV6-3	TRBJ2-5	ASSYSIRREHSETQY
.	TRBV5-1	TRBJ1-6	ASSLGTRASYNSPLH
.	TRBV19	TRBJ1-5	ASSNTRPAEPQH
.	TRBV12-3/TRBV12-4	TRBJ1-5	ASKQGANQPQH
.	TRBV6-5	TRBJ2-7	ATLTGGYEQY
once	TRBV4-1	TRBJ1-5	ASSPVKGPGKQPQH
.	TRBV27	TRBJ2-3	ASSRTGLTDTQY
.	TRBV5-8	TRBJ2-1	ASSLGGESSYNEQF
.	TRBV6-5	TRBJ2-7	ASSTGLAIYEQY
.	TRBV29-1	TRBJ1-6	SVRQGSGNSPLH
.	TRBV27	TRBJ1-2	ASSSNDRAGYT
.	TRBV19	TRBJ2-1	ASSTLAGVAGNEQF
.	TRBV6-2/TRBV6-3	TRBJ1-1	ASSPFVRTEAF
.	TRBV5-6	TRBJ1-2	ASSLDRGFGYT
.	TRBV18	TRBJ2-7	ASSPPMGSSYEQY
.	TRBV29-1	TRBJ2-2	SVDLARSDTGELF
.	TRBV15	TRBJ1-2	ATSTEVAGGYT
.	TRBV29-1	TRBJ1-1	SVVGNTEAF